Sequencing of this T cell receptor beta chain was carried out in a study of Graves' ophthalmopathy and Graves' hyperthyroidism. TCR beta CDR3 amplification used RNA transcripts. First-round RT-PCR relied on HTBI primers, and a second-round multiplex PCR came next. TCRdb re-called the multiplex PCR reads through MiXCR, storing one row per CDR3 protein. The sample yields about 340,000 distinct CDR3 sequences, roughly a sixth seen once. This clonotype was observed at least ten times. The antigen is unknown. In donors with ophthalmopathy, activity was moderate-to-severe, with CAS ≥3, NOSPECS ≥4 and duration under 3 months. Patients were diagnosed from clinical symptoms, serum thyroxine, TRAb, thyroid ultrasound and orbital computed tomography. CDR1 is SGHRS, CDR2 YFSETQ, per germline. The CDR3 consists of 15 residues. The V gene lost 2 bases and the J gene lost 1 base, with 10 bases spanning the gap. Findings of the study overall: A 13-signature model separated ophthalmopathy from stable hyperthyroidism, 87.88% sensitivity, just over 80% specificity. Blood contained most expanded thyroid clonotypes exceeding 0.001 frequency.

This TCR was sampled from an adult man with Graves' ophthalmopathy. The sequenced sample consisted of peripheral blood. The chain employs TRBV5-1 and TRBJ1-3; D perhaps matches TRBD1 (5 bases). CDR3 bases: TGCGCCAGCAGCTTCCAGGGACCTTCTGGAAACACCATATATTTT. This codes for CASSFQGPSGNTIYF.